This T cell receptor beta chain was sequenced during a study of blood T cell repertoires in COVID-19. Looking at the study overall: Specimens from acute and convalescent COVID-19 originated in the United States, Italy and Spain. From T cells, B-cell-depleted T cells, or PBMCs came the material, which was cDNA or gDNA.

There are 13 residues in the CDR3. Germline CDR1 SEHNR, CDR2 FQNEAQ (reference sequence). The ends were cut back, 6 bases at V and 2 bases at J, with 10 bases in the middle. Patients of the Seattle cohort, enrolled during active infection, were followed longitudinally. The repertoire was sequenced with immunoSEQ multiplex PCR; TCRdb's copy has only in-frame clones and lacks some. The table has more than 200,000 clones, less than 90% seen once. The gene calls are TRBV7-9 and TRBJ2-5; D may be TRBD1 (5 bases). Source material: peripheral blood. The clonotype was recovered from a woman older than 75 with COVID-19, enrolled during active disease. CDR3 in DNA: TGTGCCAGCAGTCCGACAGTTCAAGAGACCCAGTACTTC. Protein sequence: CASSPTVQETQYF.